Below, 32 T cell receptor beta chains from the same sample are listed, as sequenced in a study of blood T cell repertoires in COVID-19. The protocol was immunoSEQ multiplex PCR, while the TCRdb copy is restricted to in-frame clones and leaves out a portion. The repertoire has approximately 200,000 clones, about 88% of them found once; the top ten carry 0.95% to 1.3%. Sequences were obtained from peripheral blood. The receptors were gathered from a man aged 30 to 45 with acute or convalescent COVID-19.

The chain couples TRBV27 to TRBJ2-3, with D perhaps matching TRBD2 (5 bases). V was cut by 2 bases and J by 9 bases, with 18 bases left in between. The germline V gene has CDR1 MNHEY and CDR2 SMNVEV (reference sequence). This CDR3 region has 15 residues. The CDR3 spells CASSLGLKRGRTQYF. For the CDR3, the DNA is TGTGCCAGCAGTTTAGGACTTAAAAGAGGGAGAACGCAGTATTTT.

This chain uses TRBV28 with TRBJ2-3, with D possibly TRBD1 on 5 matching bases. Germline CDR1 MDHEN, CDR2 SYDVKM. V was trimmed by 2 bases and J by 4 bases, leaving 7 bases between them. This CDR3 comprises 13 residues. In DNA, the CDR3 is TGTGCCAGCAGTTTAGCAGGGTCAGATACGCAGTATTTT. Its protein product is CASSLAGSDTQYF. The entire variable domain, with the rest obtained from reference TRBV28 and TRBJ2-3, is as follows: DVKVTQSSRYLVKRTGEKVFLECVQDMDHENMFWYRQDPGLGLRLIYFSYDVKMKEKGDIPEGYSVSREKKERFSLILESASTNQTSMYLCASSLAGSDTQYFGPGTRLTVL.

The chain has TRBV10-3 and TRBJ1-5; D unresolved. V lost 2 bases and J lost 6, with 8 bases in between. The CDR3 covers 13 residues. The germline CDR1 and CDR2 sequences are ENHRY and SYGVKD. The CDR3 reads CAISEVSGQPQHF. The CDR3 DNA follows: TGTGCCATCAGTGAGGTTTCGGGTCAGCCCCAGCATTTT.

V and J are TRBV28 and TRBJ2-3; no definite D call. Germline lookup yields CDR1 MDHEN and CDR2 SYDVKM. The CDR3 has 15 amino acids. V gave up 10 bases and J gave up 2 bases, with 19 bases separating them. The CDR3 bases are TGTGCCACTACCCTCCCCCTAGTCAACACAGATACGCAGTATTTT. Its translation is CATTLPLVNTDTQYF. Full variable domain (missing parts from reference TRBV28 and TRBJ2-3): DVKVTQSSRYLVKRTGEKVFLECVQDMDHENMFWYRQDPGLGLRLIYFSYDVKMKEKGDIPEGYSVSREKKERFSLILESASTNQTSMYLCATTLPLVNTDTQYFGPGTRLTVL.

V gene TRBV5-1 combines with J gene TRBJ2-5; 15 nucleotides align to TRBD2. This CDR3 spans 17 amino acids. The J segment lost 5 bases and the V segment lost 3 bases, leaving 8 bases of the junction unmatched. The germline gives CDR1 SGHRS, CDR2 YFSETQ. The DNA for the CDR3 is TGCGCCAGCAGCTCTCGACCCGGGACTAGCGGGAGGGAGACCCAGTACTTC. It is translated as CASSSRPGTSGRETQYF.

The DNA for the CDR3 is TGTGCCAGCAGTTCCCAGGGTGTAGCTTTCTTT. Translated, it gives CASSSQGVAFF. The chain joins TRBV27 to TRBJ1-1; perhaps TRBD1 as D (5 bases). V was cut by 4 bases and J by 10 bases, with 10 bases left in between. The CDR3 runs to 11 residues. The germline V gene has CDR1 MNHEY and CDR2 SMNVEV (reference sequence).

V gene TRBV6-2 or TRBV6-3 combines with J gene TRBJ2-1; TRBD1 might be the D (8 bases). Germline-derived CDR1 and CDR2 are MNHEY and SVGEGT. CDR3 length equals 17 residues. Trimming stripped 0 bases from V and 1 base from J, with 13 bases between. DNA for the CDR3: TGTGCCAGCAGTTACTCGGAACAGGGGGGGTCCTACAATGAGCAGTTCTTC. Amino acid sequence: CASSYSEQGGSYNEQFF.

About this clone: The same CDR3 is also encoded by other DNA sequences in this sample. The V call is TRBV9, the J call TRBJ1-5; 9 positions match TRBD1. Trimming at V came to 2 bases and at J to 5 bases, leaving 2 bases not matched to a gene. Germline lookup yields CDR1 SGDLS and CDR2 YYNGEE. The CDR3 runs 14 residues. The CDR3 DNA follows: TGTGCCAGCAGCGTGGGACAGGGCGATCAGCCCCAGCATTTT. It specifies CASSVGQGDQPQHF.

V is TRBV6-5 and J is TRBJ2-7, with 9 positions matching TRBD1. Germline V gene lookup returns CDR1 MNHEY and CDR2 SVGAGI. There are 15 residues in the CDR3. Trimming removed 6 bases from V and 1 base from J; junction bases left unmatched: 7. The CDR3 loop reads CASSPDRGVSYEQYF. DNA for the CDR3: TGTGCCAGCAGCCCGGACAGGGGAGTATCCTACGAGCAGTACTTC.

The rearrangement joins TRBV28 to TRBJ2-5, with D perhaps matching TRBD1 (5 bases). Germline V gene sequence: CDR1 MDHEN, CDR2 SYDVKM. The V end was cut by 2 bases, the J end by 1 base, with 5 bases between. The CDR3 spans 13 residues. The CDR3 nucleotides read TGTGCCAGCAGTTTAAGGGGCCAAGAGACCCAGTACTTC. Its translation is CASSLRGQETQYF.

V usage is TRBV30 and J usage is TRBJ1-5; unclear D gene. Trimming pared 1 base from V and 4 bases from J, leaving 8 bases between. The CDR3 is made up of 13 amino acids. The germline V gene encodes CDR1 GTSNPN and CDR2 SVGIG (reference sequence). CDR3 sequence reads: CAWSGTLNQPQHF. Here the CDR3 DNA reads TGTGCCTGGAGTGGGACTCTAAATCAGCCCCAGCATTTT. Variable domain in full (rest from reference TRBV30 and TRBJ1-5): SQTIHQWPATLVQPVGSPLSLECTVEGTSNPNLYWYRQAAGRGLQLLFYSVGIGQISSEVPQNLSASRPQDRQFILSSKKLLLSDSGFYLCAWSGTLNQPQHFGDGTRLSIL.

The rearrangement uses TRBV18 and TRBJ2-7, with D possibly being TRBD1 (6 bases). CDR1 and CDR2 from the germline V gene are KGHSH and LQKENI. This CDR3 has 13 residues. V lost 6 bases to trimming and J lost 3 bases, with 12 bases between them. The CDR3 DNA reads TGTGCCAGCTCCCAGGGGCGAGTCTACGAGCAGTACTTC. This codes for CASSQGRVYEQYF.

V and J are TRBV2 and TRBJ2-7, with a tentative D call TRBD1 (6 bases). This CDR3 comprises 13 residues. Germline V gene data show CDR1 as SNHLY and CDR2 as FYNNEI. V gave up 9 bases and J gave up 4 bases, with 16 bases separating them. This CDR3 reads CASAFDRSYEQYF. CDR3 DNA sequence: TGTGCCAGTGCGTTTGACAGGAGTTACGAGCAGTACTTC.

The genes are TRBV19 and TRBJ1-5, with 8 bases fitting TRBD1. This CDR3 contains 14 residues. The germline V gene has CDR1 LNHDA and CDR2 SQIVND (reference sequence). With V trimmed by 6 bases and J by 2 bases, 3 bases remained unmatched. The chain's CDR3 is CASSRGRGNQPQHF. Here the CDR3 DNA reads TGTGCCAGTAGCAGGGGGCGAGGCAATCAGCCCCAGCATTTT. Full variable domain (remainder filled in from reference TRBV19 and TRBJ1-5): DGGITQSPKYLFRKEGQNVTLSCEQNLNHDAMYWYRQDPGQGLRLIYYSQIVNDFQKGDIAEGYSVSREKKESFPLTVTSAQKNPTAFYLCASSRGRGNQPQHFGDGTRLSIL.

V is TRBV11-2 and J is TRBJ1-6; D is ambiguous. This CDR3 has 16 residues. Germline CDR1 is SGHAT and CDR2 is FQNNGV. V lost 1 base to trimming and J lost 1 base, with 8 bases between them. CDR3 nucleotides: TGTGCCAGCAGCTTAGGGCTCAGGTCCTATAATTCACCCCTCCACTTT. Translation gives CASSLGLRSYNSPLHF. The variable domain in full, completed from reference TRBV11-2 and TRBJ1-6, reads EAGVAQSPRYKIIEKRQSVAFWCNPISGHATLYWYQQILGQGPKLLIQFQNNGVVDDSQLPKDRFSAERLKGVDSTLKIQPAKLEDSAVYLCASSLGLRSYNSPLHFGNGTRLTVT.

This chain links TRBV5-4 with TRBJ2-5; 8 bases are a match to TRBD1. The CDR3 contains 15 residues. The J segment lost 5 bases and the V segment lost 3 bases, leaving 9 bases of the junction unmatched. Germline CDR1 SGHNT, CDR2 YYREEE (reference sequence). The CDR3 coding sequence is TGTGCCAGCAGCTCTGCAGGGGGCGCGGGGGAGACCCAGTACTTC. This translates into CASSSAGGAGETQYF.

V gene TRBV7-9 combines with J gene TRBJ1-1; weak D call: TRBD1 (5 bases). CDR3 size: 13 residues. Germline V lookup: CDR1 SEHNR, CDR2 FQNEAQ (reference sequence). V gave up 3 bases and J gave up 1 base, with 6 bases separating them. The chain's CDR3 is CASSFTGNTEAFF. The DNA for the CDR3 is TGTGCCAGCAGCTTTACAGGGAACACTGAAGCTTTCTTT.

The V and J genes are TRBV19 and TRBJ1-6; TRBD1 matches at 9 bases. With 6 bases clipped from V and 10 bases from J, the junction kept 7 bases outside the gene matches. Germline lookup yields CDR1 LNHDA and CDR2 SQIVND (reference sequence). CDR3 length: 14 residues. Written as DNA, the CDR3 is TGTGCCAGTAGCATACAGGGGGCTCGATCACCCCTCCACTTT. Translating it yields CASSIQGARSPLHF.

This chain links TRBV5-5 with TRBJ1-2; TRBD1 matches 8 bases. CDR1 is SGHKS, CDR2 YYEKEE, per germline (reference sequence). V trimming: 2 bases; J trimming: 7 bases; junction bases outside the gene matches: 4. The CDR3 is made up of 13 amino acids. For the CDR3, the DNA is TGTGCCAGCAGCTTAGGACAGGGTCTTGGCTACACCTTC. Protein product: CASSLGQGLGYTF.

The rearrangement joins TRBV6-5 to TRBJ1-2; D uncertain. The CDR3 contains 13 residues. Per germline, CDR1 MNHEY and CDR2 SVGAGI. Trimming pared 8 bases from V and 4 bases from J, leaving 14 bases between. Here the CDR3 DNA reads TGTGCCAGCGCTTACCGGGAGACCTATGGCTACACCTTC. This sequence encodes CASAYRETYGYTF.

The CDR3 DNA reads as TGTGCCAGCAGTGAAAGAGAGGATTGGGAAAAACTGTTTTTT. Its translation is CASSEREDWEKLFF. The chain couples TRBV6-1 to TRBJ1-4; D gene unclear. Trimming shortened V by 2 bases and J by 8 bases, and 12 bases separated the two germline ends. The length of the CDR3 is 14 residues. Germline V CDR1 and CDR2: MNHNS, SASEGT.

J is TRBJ2-7 and V is TRBV5-8; 7 bases are shared with TRBD1. V dropped 3 bases and J dropped 2; count of bases not matched to a gene: 5. CDR1 is SGHTS and CDR2 is YDEGEE in the germline V gene. The CDR3 consists of 14 residues. The CDR3: CASSWTGTAYEQYF. DNA of the CDR3: TGTGCCAGCAGCTGGACCGGGACAGCCTACGAGCAGTACTTC.

The chain couples TRBV6-6 to TRBJ2-2; 7 positions agree with TRBD2. The CDR3 runs to 15 residues. J was trimmed by 4 bases and V by 2 bases; bases with no gene match: 4. CDR1 is MNHNY and CDR2 is SVGAGI in the germline V gene (reference sequence). The CDR3 DNA is TGTGCCAGCAGTTACCTCTGGGGGGGCACCGGGGAGCTGTTTTTT. Its translation: CASSYLWGGTGELFF.

V is TRBV19 and J is TRBJ2-4; TRBD1 is a possible D gene (6 bases). Germline loops: CDR1 LNHDA, CDR2 SQIVND (reference sequence). The CDR3 runs to 15 residues. Trimming removed 3 bases from V and 3 bases from J, with 12 bases in between. The CDR3 is CASSIVNRDKNIQYF. The DNA for the CDR3 is TGTGCCAGTAGTATTGTTAACAGGGACAAAAACATTCAGTACTTC.

The chain couples TRBV27 to TRBJ2-7, with 11 bases aligning to TRBD2. J gave up 4 bases and V 8 bases, and 7 bases lay outside the gene matches. The CDR3 is 14 residues long. The germline V gene encodes CDR1 MNHEY and CDR2 SMNVEV (reference sequence). The CDR3 is CASGGTSGSYEQYF. CDR3 in DNA: TGTGCCAGCGGCGGGACTAGCGGATCTTACGAGCAGTACTTC.

The rearrangement links TRBV5-1 to TRBJ1-3, with 9 bases fitting TRBD1. The CDR3 has 16 amino acids. Germline V lookup: CDR1 SGHRS, CDR2 YFSETQ. V dropped 2 bases and J dropped 2; count of bases not matched to a gene: 5. For the CDR3, the DNA is TGCGCCAGCAGCTTTGGGACAGGGTCACCTGGAAACACCATATATTTT. Protein product: CASSFGTGSPGNTIYF.

The chain has TRBV5-5 and TRBJ1-2; D gene ambiguous. Trimming cost V 1 base and J 5 bases, with 9 bases left between them. Germline V CDR1 and CDR2: SGHKS, YYEKEE (reference sequence). The CDR3 totals 13 residues. DNA for the CDR3: TGTGCCAGCAGCTTGCGCGGCACTTATGGCTACACCTTC. It translates to CASSLRGTYGYTF. The full variable domain, its missing parts supplied by reference TRBV5-5 and TRBJ1-2, is DAGVTQSPTHLIKTRGQQVTLRCSPISGHKSVSWYQQVLGQGPQFIFQYYEKEERGRGNFPDRFSARQFPNYSSELNVNALLLGDSALYLCASSLRGTYGYTFGSGTRLTVV.

The chain employs TRBV12-3 or TRBV12-4 and TRBJ2-7, with a possible D match to TRBD1 (8 bases). Between the trimmed V and J ends, which lost 8 bases and 6 bases, there was a span of 17 bases. This CDR3 has 13 amino acids. CDR3 protein: CASVDREGGEQYF. The CDR3 bases are TGTGCCAGCGTGGACAGGGAGGGAGGCGAGCAGTACTTC.

The sample holds a few counts of this clone. The chain recombines TRBV2 with TRBJ1-5; D might be TRBD1 (6 bases). CDR1 is SNHLY, CDR2 FYNNEI, per germline. The CDR3 extends over 14 amino acids. Trimming took off 5 bases at V and 3 bases at J, with 11 bases between the two ends. The CDR3 spells CASSLQGNNQPQHF. In DNA, the CDR3 is TGTGCCAGCAGTCTCCAGGGGAACAATCAGCCCCAGCATTTT.

The genes are TRBV27 and TRBJ2-7; 11 bases agree with TRBD1. The V gene's germline CDR1 is MNHEY and CDR2 SMNVEV (reference sequence). V trimming: 1 base; J trimming: 4 bases; junction bases outside the gene matches: 12. CDR3 length: 18 amino acids. This chain's CDR3 is CASSLFPLTGTGGYEQYF. CDR3 coding DNA: TGTGCCAGCAGTTTATTCCCCCTTACCGGGACAGGGGGGTACGAGCAGTACTTC.

V and J are TRBV5-5 and TRBJ1-2, with D possibly matching TRBD1 (6 bases). The CDR3 is 14 residues long. The V end was cut by 0 bases, the J end by 8 bases, with 14 bases between. Looked up from germline, CDR1 is SGHKS and CDR2 is YYEKEE (reference sequence). The chain's CDR3 is CASSLAAGEGGYTF. In nucleotides, the CDR3 is TGTGCCAGCAGCTTGGCAGCAGGGGAGGGCGGCTACACCTTC.

The CDR3 region is CASSQTVTKNIQYF. As DNA, the CDR3 is TGTGCCAGCAGCCAAACAGTTACCAAAAACATTCAGTACTTC. The chain is built from TRBV6-6 and TRBJ2-4; no clear D gene. This CDR3 comprises 14 residues. Trimming cost V 6 bases and J 2 bases, with 11 bases left between them. The germline V gene encodes CDR1 MNHNY and CDR2 SVGAGI (reference sequence).